Given below is one T cell receptor beta chain in context. Using constant-segment primers, 5'RACE produced TCR alpha and TCR beta cDNA libraries carrying sample barcodes and UMIs. Each CDR3 protein gets one entry after TCRdb re-called the 5' RACE reads with MiXCR. This table holds some 280,000 distinct CDR3 sequences, 15% to 20% found once. CDR3 length: 13 residues. The germline gives CDR1 MNHEY, CDR2 SMNVEV (reference sequence). V dropped 7 bases and J dropped 5; count of bases not matched to a gene: 2. This sample is part of a study of T-cell memory formation after mild COVID-19. Study in general: Clustering of TCRs was largely donor specific.

V and J are TRBV27 and TRBJ2-5; 12 nucleotides line up with TRBD2. Sequenced sample: PBMCs or a T cell subset sorted from them (not recorded which). The origin of this receptor is a young man who had mild COVID-19 (a few samples of this study predate the infection). Cell type and time point are not known. CDR3 amino acids: CASTSGGAETQYF. The CDR3 DNA sequence: TGTGCCAGCACTAGCGGGGGGGCGGAGACCCAGTACTTC.